This entry lists 22 T cell receptor beta chains sequenced from one sample in a study of CD8+ T cells in alopecia areata. Treatment of the sample: oral pan-JAK inhibitor, 5-10 mg twice daily. Extracted RNA was reverse transcribed into cDNA, the sequencing template. The method was immunoSEQ multiplex PCR; TCRdb's version includes in-frame clones alone and lacks a portion of them. The sample comprises about 200,000 clones, 55% to 70% of which are singletons, and 3.5% to 5% rests with the top ten. The sample consisted of CD4+ T cells sorted from blood, taken at week 4, from a patient treated with tofacitinib. Every receptor here comes from a human donor with alopecia areata.

V and J are TRBV25-1 and TRBJ2-6; maybe TRBD1 (6 bases). The CDR3 is 15 residues long. Trimming removed 4 bases from V and 2 bases from J, with 9 bases in between. Germline loops: CDR1 MGHDK, CDR2 SYGVNS. In DNA form, the CDR3 reads TGTGCCAGCAGTGGGGCAGGGGCTGGGGCCAACGTCCTGACTTTC. Translation: CASSGAGAGANVLTF.

This clone showed up just a few times. The V call is TRBV29-1, the J call TRBJ1-3, with D possibly being TRBD1 (5 bases). V lost 8 bases to trimming and J lost 0 bases, with 8 bases between them. The CDR3 is 12 residues long. Germline values: CDR1 SQVTM, CDR2 ANQGSEA. DNA of the CDR3: TGCAGCATCGGGACCTCTGGAAACACCATATATTTT. It codes for CSIGTSGNTIYF.

The chain uses TRBV6-5 and TRBJ1-2; 7 bases are shared with TRBD1. Per germline, CDR1 MNHEY and CDR2 SVGAGI. The CDR3 loop spans 13 amino acids. V gave up 6 bases and J gave up 3 bases; unmatched junction bases: 4. CDR3 coding DNA: TGTGCCAGCAGCGGACAGGCAGACTATGGCTACACCTTC. It codes for CASSGQADYGYTF.

The CDR3 DNA reads as TGTGCCAGCATACAAGAGGCTAGCGCTCAAGAGACCCAGTACTTC. This gives the protein CASIQEASAQETQYF. The chain couples TRBV2 to TRBJ2-5; TRBD2 is a possible D gene (6 bases). Between the trimmed V and J ends, which lost 7 bases and 2 bases, there was a span of 17 bases. Germline loops: CDR1 SNHLY, CDR2 FYNNEI. The CDR3 covers 15 residues.

In this sample, this clone turned up a few times. V gene TRBV30 combines with J gene TRBJ2-5; D is tentatively TRBD1 or TRBD2 (5 bases each). The CDR3 consists of 14 residues. Per the germline V gene, CDR1 is GTSNPN and CDR2 is SVGIG (reference sequence). Trimming took 3 bases from V and 2 from J, leaving 13 bases between them. The CDR3 loop reads CAWRALGPQETQYF. The CDR3 region has the DNA TGTGCCTGGAGGGCACTGGGACCACAAGAGACCCAGTACTTC.

The chain links TRBV29-1 to TRBJ1-4; D might be TRBD1 (5 bases). Germline CDR1 is SQVTM and CDR2 is ANQGSEA. There are 13 residues in the CDR3. The V end lost 5 bases, the J end lost 0 bases, and 7 bases lay between the germline ends. In nucleotides, the CDR3 is TGCAGCGTTTCAGGGTCAACTAATGAAAAACTGTTTTTT. Translating it yields CSVSGSTNEKLFF.

The V gene is TRBV4-1, the J gene TRBJ1-4, with unresolved D. The V gene lost 1 base and the J gene lost 4 bases, with 7 bases spanning the gap. The CDR3 runs to 14 residues. Germline V gene data show CDR1 as MGHRA and CDR2 as YSYEKL. CDR3 loop: CASSQGGFNEKLFF. The CDR3 DNA follows: TGCGCCAGCAGCCAAGGAGGTTTTAATGAAAAACTGTTTTTT.

V and J are TRBV11-2 and TRBJ1-2; perhaps TRBD1 as D (5 bases). The CDR3 covers 13 residues. CDR1 and CDR2 (germline): SGHAT, FQNNGV. Trimming took 5 bases from V and 8 from J, leaving 15 bases between them. The CDR3 nucleotides read TGTGCCAGCAGCGCCCAGGGCCCCGGCGGCTACACCTTC. The encoded protein is CASSAQGPGGYTF.

The rearrangement uses TRBV7-6 and TRBJ1-6, with D possibly matching TRBD1 (5 bases). Germline V gene lookup returns CDR1 SGHVS and CDR2 FNYEAQ. The germline V and J ends were trimmed by 5 bases and 7 bases, with 18 bases remaining between them. The CDR3 runs 16 residues. CDR3 sequence reads: CASSDGELGPNSPLHF. The CDR3 DNA reads TGTGCCAGCAGCGACGGGGAGTTGGGACCCAATTCACCCCTCCACTTT.

The J gene is TRBJ2-7, the V gene TRBV7-8; 8 nucleotides align to TRBD1. J was trimmed by 1 base and V by 2 bases; bases with no gene match: 7. Looked up from germline, CDR1 is SGHVS and CDR2 is FQNEAQ. The CDR3 spans 16 residues. This CDR3 reads CASSLPWTGRSYEQYF. The CDR3 DNA is TGTGCCAGCAGCTTACCTTGGACAGGGCGGTCCTACGAGCAGTACTTC.

This clone was detected only a few times. The J gene is TRBJ1-2, the V gene TRBV27; TRBD1 might be the D (6 bases). In germline, CDR1 is MNHEY, CDR2 SMNVEV (reference sequence). CDR3 length: 14 residues. The germline V and J ends were trimmed by 5 bases and 13 bases, with 23 bases remaining between them. This CDR3 is CASSPSTGAAGATF. CDR3 bases: TGTGCCAGCAGTCCATCCACAGGCGCCGCGGGGGCCACCTTC.

The rearrangement uses TRBV5-1 and TRBJ1-1; a weak D match, TRBD1 (5 bases). The CDR3 consists of 12 residues. Trimming took 4 bases from V and 5 from J, leaving 9 bases between them. Germline values: CDR1 SGHRS, CDR2 YFSETQ. CDR3 coding DNA: TGCGCCAGCAGCCCGGGGGGTACTGAAGCTTTCTTT. It is translated as CASSPGGTEAFF.

CDR3 nucleotides: TGTGCCAGCAGTCAAAGACAGACAGCTCGGGCTGGGCCCTATAATTCACCCCTCCACTTT. Amino acids: CASSQRQTARAGPYNSPLHF. The rearrangement uses TRBV27 and TRBJ1-6, with D maybe TRBD1 (5 bases). There are 20 residues in the CDR3. CDR1 MNHEY and CDR2 SMNVEV come from the germline V gene (reference sequence). Trimming left V 5 bases short and J 2 bases short, with 25 bases between.

The V call is TRBV29-1, the J call TRBJ1-1, with D possibly TRBD1 on 5 matching bases. This CDR3 has 16 amino acids. In germline, CDR1 is SQVTM, CDR2 ANQGSEA. Trimming removed 5 bases from V and 0 bases from J, with 19 bases in between. CDR3 sequence reads: CSVHTLNRRLNTEAFF. The CDR3 DNA reads as TGCAGCGTTCATACGTTAAACAGGAGACTGAACACTGAAGCTTTCTTT.

This clone was seen only a few times. The gene calls are TRBV5-4 and TRBJ1-6; D is ambiguous. The CDR3 runs 12 residues. V lost 5 bases to trimming and J lost 5 bases, with 5 bases between them. CDR1 is SGHNT and CDR2 is YYREEE in the germline V gene (reference sequence). The chain's CDR3 is CASSQNNSPLHF. CDR3 DNA: TGTGCCAGCAGTCAAAATAATTCACCCCTCCACTTT.

J is TRBJ2-6 and V is TRBV5-4, with a weak D call TRBD1 (6 bases). This CDR3 contains 18 residues. Germline CDR1 SGHNT, CDR2 YYREEE (reference sequence). V lost 0 bases and J lost 0, with 13 bases in between. The CDR3 protein is CASSLDDRWSSGANVLTF. The DNA of the CDR3 is TGTGCCAGCAGCTTGGACGACAGGTGGAGCTCTGGGGCCAACGTCCTGACTTTC.

The chain has TRBV7-2 and TRBJ1-5; the match to TRBD1 covers 8 bases. The CDR3 has 14 amino acids. Germline CDR1 reads SGHTA; CDR2 reads FQGNSA. Losses at the gene ends were 1 base for V and 7 bases for J; bases not matched to a gene: 3. CDR3 sequence reads: CASSLGTGRQPQHF. The DNA of the CDR3 is TGTGCCAGCAGCTTAGGGACAGGGAGACAGCCCCAGCATTTT.

This clone was observed once. DNA for the CDR3: TGCAGCGTGAAGGTTCTGGATAGCAATCAGCCCCAGCATTTT. It specifies CSVKVLDSNQPQHF. The chain carries TRBV29-1 and TRBJ1-5; D remains unclear. The germline V and J ends were trimmed by 6 bases and 0 bases, with 12 bases remaining between them. The CDR3 contains 14 residues. Per the germline V gene, CDR1 is SQVTM and CDR2 is ANQGSEA. Full variable domain (remainder filled in from reference TRBV29-1 and TRBJ1-5): SAVISQKPSRDICQRGTSLTIQCQVDSQVTMMFWYRQQPGQSLTLIATANQGSEATYESGFVIDKFPISRPNLTFSTLTVSNMSPEDSSIYLCSVKVLDSNQPQHFGDGTRLSIL.

V gene TRBV10-3 combines with J gene TRBJ2-5; D is undetermined. CDR3 length: 11 residues. Germline lookup yields CDR1 ENHRY and CDR2 SYGVKD. V shed 3 bases and J shed 5 bases, with 4 bases lying between them. The DNA for the CDR3 is TGTGCCATCAGTGATGTCGAGACCCAGTACTTC. It codes for CAISDVETQYF.

The chain joins TRBV29-1 to TRBJ2-3; D is possibly TRBD1 (6 bases). The CDR3 is 11 amino acids. Trimming removed 7 bases from V and 4 bases from J, with 9 bases in between. Germline V gene lookup returns CDR1 SQVTM and CDR2 ANQGSEA. The CDR3 spells CSAQGSDTQYF. CDR3 sequence (DNA): TGCAGCGCCCAGGGGTCAGATACGCAGTATTTT.

This clone was counted once. The rearrangement links TRBV15 to TRBJ2-5; D gene ambiguous. The germline V and J ends were trimmed by 4 bases and 5 bases, with 11 bases remaining between them. Per the germline V gene, CDR1 is LNHNV and CDR2 is YYDKDF (reference sequence). The CDR3 covers 13 residues. In nucleotides, the CDR3 is TGTGCCACCAGCACTGGGGTTGGGGAGACCCAGTACTTC. This gives the protein CATSTGVGETQYF.

This clone was picked up many times. The chain employs TRBV2 and TRBJ2-1; 12 bases map to TRBD2. This CDR3 contains 13 residues. Germline V gene data show CDR1 as SNHLY and CDR2 as FYNNEI. V shed 6 bases, J shed 6 bases, and the junction held 0 bases outside the gene matches. CDR3 nucleotide sequence: TGTGCCAGCAGGACTAGCGGGGGCAATGAGCAGTTCTTC. It translates to CASRTSGGNEQFF.